One sample yielded the 20 T cell receptor beta chains listed below, sequenced in a study of a mutant IDH1 vaccine in newly diagnosed glioma. Repertoires were generated with immunoSEQ multiplex PCR, while TCRdb's copy carries only in-frame clones and drops some. The sample carries tens of thousands of clones, roughly 80% recorded once. Time point specified: week 35, safety follow-up. Topical imiquimod accompanied each vaccine dose, which consisted of 300 ug of mutant IDH1 20-mer peptide. Their target antigens are unknown. The sequencing used PBMCs, collected from a glioma patient whose treatment included an IDH1 peptide vaccine. The receptors come from a man younger than 45 with glioma.

The gene calls are TRBV7-9 and TRBJ2-5; tentative D call: TRBD2 (5 bases). Trimming took 2 bases from V and 4 from J, leaving 14 bases between them. The CDR3 is 15 residues long. Germline CDR1 is SEHNR and CDR2 is FQNEAQ (reference sequence). Written as DNA, the CDR3 is TGTGCCAGCAGCTTACCCGCACTAGTGTCAGAGACCCAGTACTTC. Protein: CASSLPALVSETQYF.

V usage is TRBV5-6 and J usage is TRBJ2-7; tentative D call: TRBD2 (6 bases). Per germline, CDR1 SGHDT and CDR2 YYEEEE. The CDR3 has 13 amino acids. Between the trimmed V and J ends, which lost 1 base and 4 bases, there was a span of 9 bases. The CDR3 region is CASSLLGTYEQYF. In DNA form, the CDR3 reads TGTGCCAGCAGCTTGTTGGGGACTTACGAGCAGTACTTC.

V and J are TRBV5-1 and TRBJ2-3; 10 bases align to TRBD1. V shed 0 bases and J 3 bases; nucleotides not matched to a gene: 1. Germline CDR1 is SGHRS and CDR2 is YFSETQ. The CDR3 totals 15 residues. CDR3 in DNA: TGCGCCAGCAGCTTGGTGGACAGGGGGACAGATACGCAGTATTTT. The encoded protein is CASSLVDRGTDTQYF.

V gene TRBV4-1 combines with J gene TRBJ1-2, with D unclear. V lost 2 bases and J 7 bases, leaving 8 bases between the germline ends. There are 12 residues in the CDR3. CDR1 and CDR2 (germline): MGHRA, YSYEKL. For the CDR3, the DNA is TGCGCCAGCAGCCAAAATCGTTTTGGCTACACCTTC. As protein: CASSQNRFGYTF.

V is TRBV12-5 and J is TRBJ2-7; D unclear. V was cut by 2 bases and J by 0 bases, with 11 bases left in between. The V gene's germline CDR1 is LGHNT and CDR2 FRNRAP. The CDR3 has 15 amino acids. The CDR3 loop is CASGLTGRSSYEQYF. CDR3 DNA sequence: TGTGCTAGTGGTTTGACCGGACGGAGCTCCTACGAGCAGTACTTC. Filled out from reference TRBV12-5 and TRBJ2-7, the complete variable domain reads DARVTQTPRHKVTEMGQEVTMRCQPILGHNTVFWYRQTMMQGLELLAYFRNRAPLDDSGMPKDRFSAEMPDATLATLKIQPSEPRDSAVYFCASGLTGRSSYEQYFGPGTRLTVT.

The V gene is TRBV25-1, the J gene TRBJ1-3; D might be TRBD1 (5 bases). Per the germline V gene, CDR1 is MGHDK and CDR2 is SYGVNS. The V gene lost 0 bases and the J gene lost 11 bases, with 17 bases spanning the gap. The CDR3 consists of 15 residues. CDR3 sequence (DNA): TGTGCCAGCAGTGAATATGGAGCGGGCCGGGGGGCCATATATTTT. Translating it yields CASSEYGAGRGAIYF. Full variable domain (missing parts from reference TRBV25-1 and TRBJ1-3): EADIYQTPRYLVIGTGKKITLECSQTMGHDKMYWYQQDPGMELHLIHYSYGVNSTEKGDLSSESTVSRIRTEHFPLTLESARPSHTSQYLCASSEYGAGRGAIYFGEGSWLTVV.

V gene TRBV7-7 combines with J gene TRBJ2-3, with a tentative D call TRBD1 (5 bases). Germline V gives CDR1 SSHAT, CDR2 FNYEAQ (reference sequence). V lost 2 bases to trimming and J lost 4 bases, with 7 bases between them. This CDR3 has 13 residues. The CDR3 region is CASSLLGADTQYF. The CDR3 DNA reads as TGTGCCAGCAGCTTATTAGGGGCAGATACGCAGTATTTT. The variable domain in full, with the rest retrieved from reference TRBV7-7 and TRBJ2-3, is GAGVSQSPRYKVTKRGQDVTLRCDPISSHATLYWYQQALGQGPEFLTYFNYEAQPDKSGLPSDRFSAERPEGSISTLTIQRTEQRDSAMYRCASSLLGADTQYFGPGTRLTVL.

The V and J genes are TRBV4-2 and TRBJ2-2; no reliable D call. Per germline, CDR1 LGHNA and CDR2 YNFKEQ. The CDR3 covers 15 residues. V lost 2 bases and J lost 3, with 10 bases in between. CDR3 protein: CASSQLDGYTGELFF. CDR3 nucleotide sequence: TGTGCCAGCAGCCAACTAGACGGTTACACCGGGGAGCTGTTTTTT.

This clone occurred once. The chain recombines TRBV7-9 with TRBJ2-5; no firm D call. CDR1 and CDR2 from the germline V gene are SEHNR and FQNEAQ (reference sequence). Trimming pared 5 bases from V and 5 bases from J, leaving 6 bases between. The CDR3 sequence is 11 residues long. In DNA form, the CDR3 reads TGTGCCAGCAGCCCACAGGAGACCCAGTACTTC. Translated: CASSPQETQYF.

The chain carries TRBV2 and TRBJ1-1; D remains ambiguous. CDR3 length: 14 amino acids. Germline values: CDR1 SNHLY, CDR2 FYNNEI. Trimming pared 6 bases from V and 1 base from J, leaving 12 bases between. CDR3 bases: TGTGCCAGCAGAGATACAGATTCGAACACTGAAGCTTTCTTT. Its protein product is CASRDTDSNTEAFF.

This clone was seen a handful of times. The chain is built from TRBV19 and TRBJ1-2; D possibly corresponds to TRBD1 (6 bases). CDR3 length equals 13 residues. Trimming took 6 bases from V and 8 from J, leaving 16 bases between them. Per the germline V gene, CDR1 is LNHDA and CDR2 is SQIVND (reference sequence). The CDR3 coding sequence is TGTGCCAGTAGCCCAGGGGCGGCTAGAGGCTACACCTTC. Protein: CASSPGAARGYTF.

The rearrangement links TRBV5-4 to TRBJ2-1; D unclear. Germline CDR1 SGHNT, CDR2 YYREEE (reference sequence). Trimming took off 5 bases at V and 10 bases at J, with 13 bases between the two ends. The CDR3 is made up of 12 amino acids. In DNA, the CDR3 is TGTGCCAGCAGGCGGATATCCGAGGAGCAGTTCTTC. Protein product: CASRRISEEQFF.

This chain connects TRBV2 to TRBJ1-6; TRBD1 agrees at 11 bases. CDR1 and CDR2 (germline): SNHLY, FYNNEI. The V segment lost 5 bases and the J segment 6 bases; nucleotides outside the gene matches: 12. The CDR3 extends over 18 amino acids. CDR3 DNA sequence: TGTGCCAGCAGTCGCAAGAGGACAGGGGGCTCAACTAATTCACCCCTCCACTTT. Its translation is CASSRKRTGGSTNSPLHF.

The chain links TRBV7-6 to TRBJ2-7, with 13 bases lining up with TRBD2. CDR1 is SGHVS, CDR2 FNYEAQ, per germline. The V and J ends lost 4 bases and 5 bases, in that order; junction bases with no gene match: 8. The CDR3 has 16 amino acids. The CDR3 protein is CASSSFTSGGAHEQYF. CDR3 DNA sequence: TGTGCCAGCAGCTCATTTACTAGCGGGGGGGCTCACGAGCAGTACTTC.

The V gene is TRBV27, the J gene TRBJ1-6; 10 bases match TRBD1. The ends lost 8 bases at V and 8 bases at J; junction bases unmatched: 6. The CDR3 spans 14 residues. Germline CDR1 is MNHEY and CDR2 is SMNVEV (reference sequence). The CDR3: CASRRQGAYSPLHF. The CDR3 DNA is TGTGCCAGCCGCCGACAGGGGGCGTATTCACCCCTCCACTTT.

The chain has TRBV2 and TRBJ1-4, with TRBD1 matching over 8 bases. The CDR3 has 18 amino acids. Trimming cost V 8 bases and J 1 base; bases outside gene matches: 15. Germline V lookup: CDR1 SNHLY, CDR2 FYNNEI. In nucleotides, the CDR3 is TGTGCCAGCGCTCTGACTCAGGGGGCCAAAGGAACTAATGAAAAACTGTTTTTT. This codes for CASALTQGAKGTNEKLFF.

The sample holds a few counts of this clone. The sample contains more than one DNA sequence encoding this CDR3. This chain links TRBV2 with TRBJ2-1; D unclear. Germline CDR1 SNHLY, CDR2 FYNNEI. V lost 4 bases to trimming and J lost 3 bases, with 7 bases between them. The length of the CDR3 is 13 residues. The CDR3 coding sequence is TGTGCCAGCAGTGGGGAAGGCTACAATGAGCAGTTCTTC. Its protein product is CASSGEGYNEQFF.

The chain is built from TRBV5-4 and TRBJ2-4, with D perhaps matching TRBD1 (5 bases). Trimming pared 1 base from V and 8 bases from J, leaving 10 bases between. The germline V gene encodes CDR1 SGHNT and CDR2 YYREEE (reference sequence). There are 13 residues in the CDR3. CDR3 DNA sequence: TGTGCCAGCAGCTTGAGCGTAGGGGACATTCAGTACTTC. Its protein is CASSLSVGDIQYF. The full variable domain, with the rest looked up from reference TRBV5-4 and TRBJ2-4, is ETGVTQSPTHLIKTRGQQVTLRCSSQSGHNTVSWYQQALGQGPQFIFQYYREEENGRGNFPPRFSGLQFPNYSSELNVNALELDDSALYLCASSLSVGDIQYFGAGTRLSVL.

The chain joins TRBV11-2 to TRBJ1-5; D not resolved. V was cut by 5 bases and J by 2 bases, with 7 bases left in between. The germline CDR1 and CDR2 sequences are SGHAT and FQNNGV. The CDR3 is made up of 13 amino acids. CDR3 loop: CASSRGGNQPQHF. In DNA form, the CDR3 reads TGTGCCAGCAGCCGCGGGGGCAATCAGCCCCAGCATTTT.

The V gene is TRBV19, the J gene TRBJ1-5, with D possibly being TRBD1 (6 bases). From germline, CDR1 is LNHDA and CDR2 SQIVND (reference sequence). V dropped 6 bases and J dropped 5 bases, with 17 bases sitting between them. The CDR3 length is 15 residues. The CDR3 region has the DNA TGTGCCAGTAGCCCCCTGATGGGGGGCGATCAGCCCCAGCATTTT. Its translation: CASSPLMGGDQPQHF.